This TCR beta chain was identified in a study of blood T cell repertoires in COVID-19. This clone was counted once. Libraries were prepared by immunoSEQ multiplex PCR; TCRdb keeps only in-frame clonotypes and omits some of them. Of 150,000 to 200,000 clones in the sample, 88% were seen once. Trimming took off 4 bases at V and 0 bases at J, with 15 bases between the two ends. The CDR3 is made up of 15 amino acids. CDR1 is GTSNPN, CDR2 SVGIG, per germline (reference sequence). V gene TRBV30 combines with J gene TRBJ1-1, with D maybe TRBD1 (6 bases). Sequencing was performed on peripheral blood. The clonotype comes from a human donor in a cohort sampled during active COVID-19. CDR3 sequence: CAWKREGHLNTEAFF. In nucleotides, the CDR3 is TGTGCCTGGAAAAGAGAGGGACACCTGAACACTGAAGCTTTCTTT.